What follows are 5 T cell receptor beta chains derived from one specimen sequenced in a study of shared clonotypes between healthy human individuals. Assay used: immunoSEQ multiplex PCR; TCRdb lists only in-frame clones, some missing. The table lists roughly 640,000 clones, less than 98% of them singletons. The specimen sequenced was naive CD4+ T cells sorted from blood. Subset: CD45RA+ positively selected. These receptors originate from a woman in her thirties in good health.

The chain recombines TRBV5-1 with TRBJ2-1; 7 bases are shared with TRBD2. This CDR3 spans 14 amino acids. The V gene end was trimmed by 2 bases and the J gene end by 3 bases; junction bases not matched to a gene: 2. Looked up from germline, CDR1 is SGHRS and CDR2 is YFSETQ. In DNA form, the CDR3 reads TGCGCCAGCAGCTTCGGGGACTACTACAATGAGCAGTTCTTC. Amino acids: CASSFGDYYNEQFF.

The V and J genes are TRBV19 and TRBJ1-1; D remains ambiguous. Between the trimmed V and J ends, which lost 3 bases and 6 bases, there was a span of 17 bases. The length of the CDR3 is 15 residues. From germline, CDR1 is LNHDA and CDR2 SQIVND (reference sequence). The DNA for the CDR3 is TGTGCCAGTAGTATTCCAGGTTCGGGAGTAGCTGAAGCTTTCTTT. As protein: CASSIPGSGVAEAFF.

This CDR3 is CASSSNVAGELTDEQYF. The DNA for the CDR3 is TGTGCCAGCTCATCAAACGTAGCGGGAGAGCTTACGGACGAGCAGTACTTC. The chain employs TRBV18 and TRBJ2-7; 9 nucleotides line up with TRBD2. Looked up from germline, CDR1 is KGHSH and CDR2 is LQKENI. The trim removed 5 bases at V and 5 bases at J, leaving 16 bases unmatched. The CDR3 is 17 residues long.

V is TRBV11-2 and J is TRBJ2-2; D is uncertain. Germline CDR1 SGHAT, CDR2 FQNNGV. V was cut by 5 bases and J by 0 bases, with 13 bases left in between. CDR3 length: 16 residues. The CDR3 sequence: CASSPYKVTNTGELFF. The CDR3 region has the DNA TGTGCCAGCAGCCCCTACAAGGTCACGAACACCGGGGAGCTGTTTTTT.

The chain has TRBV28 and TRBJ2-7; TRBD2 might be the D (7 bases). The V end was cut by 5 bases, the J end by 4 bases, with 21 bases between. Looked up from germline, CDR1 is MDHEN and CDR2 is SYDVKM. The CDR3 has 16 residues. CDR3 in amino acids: CASSPQNPGGGYEQYF. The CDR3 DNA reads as TGTGCCAGCAGTCCCCAAAACCCGGGGGGCGGATACGAGCAGTACTTC.